These 26 T cell receptor beta chains came from one sample sequenced in a study of blood T cell repertoires in COVID-19. Sequencing was performed with immunoSEQ multiplex PCR; in TCRdb, only in-frame clones are kept and a portion is missing. The table has about 160,000 clones, roughly 85% seen once; the top ten hold 0.85% to 1.2%. The sequenced sample was peripheral blood. The receptors here all came from a man aged 35 to 55 with acute or convalescent COVID-19.

This clone was seen a single time. The CDR3 coding sequence is TGTGCCAGCAGCCAAGGCACTCAACTAATGTACTTC. Its protein product is CASSQGTQLMYF. The J gene is TRBJ2-5, the V gene TRBV14; D gene unclear. Germline V CDR1 and CDR2: SGHDN, FVKESK. Trimming pared 1 base from V and 13 bases from J, leaving 13 bases between. This CDR3 contains 12 residues. Full variable domain (missing parts from reference TRBV14 and TRBJ2-5): EAGVTQFPSHSVIEKGQTVTLRCDPISGHDNLYWYRRVMGKEIKFLLHFVKESKQDESGMPNNRFLAERTGGTYSTLKVQPAELEDSGVYFCASSQGTQLMYFGPGTRLLVL.

The chain joins TRBV30 to TRBJ1-1, with 8 bases fitting TRBD1. Germline V gene lookup returns CDR1 GTSNPN and CDR2 SVGIG (reference sequence). After removal of 2 bases from V and 3 bases from J, the junction contained 5 bases not matched to a gene. The length of the CDR3 is 14 residues. The CDR3 region is CAWSSGGLDTEAFF. The CDR3 region has the DNA TGTGCCTGGAGTTCAGGGGGCTTGGACACTGAAGCTTTCTTT. The full variable domain, its missing parts supplied by reference TRBV30 and TRBJ1-1, is SQTIHQWPATLVQPVGSPLSLECTVEGTSNPNLYWYRQAAGRGLQLLFYSVGIGQISSEVPQNLSASRPQDRQFILSSKKLLLSDSGFYLCAWSSGGLDTEAFFGQGTRLTVV.

The chain recombines TRBV18 with TRBJ2-1; 7 nucleotides match TRBD2. The germline gives CDR1 KGHSH, CDR2 LQKENI. V lost 2 bases, J lost 9 bases, and 1 base stayed unmatched. The CDR3 spans 12 residues. The CDR3 nucleotides read TGTGCCAGCTCACCAGCTAGCGGTGAGCAGTTCTTC. It yields the protein CASSPASGEQFF.

A word on this clone: Distinct nucleotide sequences in the sample also encode this CDR3. The rearrangement joins TRBV5-1 to TRBJ2-2; D not certain. V lost 0 bases to trimming and J lost 1 base, with 4 bases between them. The CDR3 sequence is 14 residues long. Germline loops: CDR1 SGHRS, CDR2 YFSETQ. The CDR3 nucleotides are TGCGCCAGCAGCTTGGCCCAGAACACCGGGGAGCTGTTTTTT. This codes for CASSLAQNTGELFF.

The chain joins TRBV9 to TRBJ2-3, with TRBD2 matching over 8 bases. CDR1 and CDR2 from the germline V gene are SGDLS and YYNGEE. J lost 4 bases, V lost 4 bases, and 11 bases had no gene match. There are 16 residues in the CDR3. CDR3 nucleotide sequence: TGTGCCAGCAGCCCCTCTTCAGCGGGGGTGGCAGATACGCAGTATTTT. It translates to CASSPSSAGVADTQYF.

The sample holds a few counts of this clone. V and J are TRBV6-5 and TRBJ2-7, with 10 bases fitting TRBD1. This CDR3 comprises 16 residues. Germline CDR1 is MNHEY and CDR2 is SVGAGI. V was clipped by 0 bases and J by 1 base; unmatched bases: 3. CDR3 sequence: CASSYSGTGVSYEQYF. The DNA of the CDR3 is TGTGCCAGCAGTTACTCGGGGACAGGGGTTTCCTACGAGCAGTACTTC.

The rearrangement links TRBV28 to TRBJ1-1; possible D gene TRBD1, 6 bases. This CDR3 has 15 amino acids. Per the germline V gene, CDR1 is MDHEN and CDR2 is SYDVKM. The germline V and J ends were trimmed by 5 bases and 7 bases, with 20 bases remaining between them. CDR3 in amino acids: CASSPHSSGALEAFF. The CDR3, as DNA: TGTGCCAGCAGTCCCCACTCCTCAGGGGCCCTTGAAGCTTTCTTT.

The chain carries TRBV5-5 and TRBJ1-2; TRBD1 matches 9 bases. CDR3 length: 14 amino acids. Germline V gene sequence: CDR1 SGHKS, CDR2 YYEKEE (reference sequence). With 2 bases clipped from V and 8 bases from J, the junction kept 7 bases outside the gene matches. CDR3 in DNA: TGTGCCAGCAGCTTCAGACAGGGGGTATTAGGCTACACCTTC. It specifies CASSFRQGVLGYTF.

The chain recombines TRBV9 with TRBJ1-1, with D uncertain. CDR3 length equals 14 residues. From germline, CDR1 is SGDLS and CDR2 YYNGEE. V shed 0 bases and J shed 4 bases, with 10 bases lying between them. The CDR3 DNA follows: TGTGCCAGCAGCGTAGCTACCGCGTTCACTGAAGCTTTCTTT. This encodes CASSVATAFTEAFF.

The rearrangement uses TRBV4-2 and TRBJ2-1; tentatively, D is TRBD2 (6 bases). Germline V CDR1 and CDR2: LGHNA, YNFKEQ. V lost 1 base, J lost 2 bases, and 9 bases lay in between. There are 15 residues in the CDR3. CDR3 DNA sequence: TGTGCCAGCAGCCAAGTCCGCGGGGCCTACAATGAGCAGTTCTTC. This translates into CASSQVRGAYNEQFF.

This clone was picked up a small number of times. The chain couples TRBV4-3 to TRBJ1-2, with 7 nucleotides matching TRBD1. Germline V gene data show CDR1 as LGHNA and CDR2 as YSLEER. This CDR3 contains 15 residues. V trimming: 4 bases; J trimming: 0 bases; junction bases outside the gene matches: 5. The CDR3 bases are TGCGCCAGCAGCCCGGGACAGCAAACTAACTATGGCTACACCTTC. Translating it yields CASSPGQQTNYGYTF.

The chain joins TRBV3-1 (or the pseudogene TRBV3-2) to TRBJ1-4; 9 bases are a match to TRBD1. The CDR3 has 17 amino acids. CDR1 is LGHDT and CDR2 is YNNKEL in the germline V gene (reference sequence). Trimming took 2 bases from V and 0 from J; bases not matched to a gene: 4. CDR3 protein: CASSQRTGVSTNEKLFF. Written as DNA, the CDR3 is TGTGCCAGCAGCCAACGGACAGGGGTGTCAACTAATGAAAAACTGTTTTTT.

The chain has TRBV6-5 and TRBJ1-4; weak D call: TRBD1 (5 bases). Germline V gives CDR1 MNHEY, CDR2 SVGAGI. This CDR3 is 14 amino acids long. V lost 2 bases and J lost 8, with 12 bases in between. Written as DNA, the CDR3 is TGTGCCAGCAGTTACGGGGGGAAGGAAGAAAAACTGTTTTTT. As protein: CASSYGGKEEKLFF.

V is TRBV12-3 or TRBV12-4 and J is TRBJ1-1; D is possibly TRBD1 (5 bases). V was pared by 5 bases and J by 6 bases, with 10 bases between. This CDR3 region has 12 residues. The CDR3 loop is CASSPQVSEAFF. The CDR3, as DNA: TGTGCCAGCAGTCCACAGGTTTCTGAAGCTTTCTTT.

V is TRBV19 and J is TRBJ2-2; D unclear. Germline CDR1 and CDR2: LNHDA and SQIVND (reference sequence). The V end lost 7 bases, the J end lost 4 bases, and 10 bases lay between the germline ends. The CDR3 has 13 amino acids. The chain's CDR3 is CASMPIVTGELFF. CDR3 coding DNA: TGTGCCAGTATGCCGATAGTCACCGGGGAGCTGTTTTTT.

The V call is TRBV2, the J call TRBJ2-3, with TRBD2 matching over 8 bases. The V and J ends lost 9 bases and 1 base, in that order; junction bases with no gene match: 3. Germline CDR1 SNHLY, CDR2 FYNNEI. The CDR3 sequence is 13 residues long. The CDR3 sequence is CASSSGRTDTQYF. The CDR3 region has the DNA TGTGCCAGTTCTAGCGGGCGCACAGATACGCAGTATTTT.

This clone has a handful of counts. V is TRBV5-8 and J is TRBJ1-1, with 8 bases lining up with TRBD1. CDR1 is SGHTS, CDR2 YDEGEE, per germline. Trimming cost V 1 base and J 11 bases; bases outside gene matches: 13. This CDR3 has 15 residues. CDR3 coding DNA: TGTGCCAGCAGCTTGAGGGGGACAGGCGGGTCGGAGGCTTTCTTT. Translated, it gives CASSLRGTGGSEAFF.

The J gene is TRBJ1-2, the V gene TRBV7-2, with 11 nucleotides matching TRBD1. The CDR3 spans 16 residues. The V gene end was trimmed by 5 bases and the J gene end by 3 bases; junction bases not matched to a gene: 8. The germline V gene has CDR1 SGHTA and CDR2 FQGNSA. The DNA for the CDR3 is TGTGCCAGCAGCCCAGATGGACAGGGGGCCTACTATGGCTACACCTTC. Amino acids: CASSPDGQGAYYGYTF. Combining the CDR3 with reference TRBV7-2 and TRBJ1-2 gives the whole variable domain GAGVSQSPSNKVTEKGKDVELRCDPISGHTALYWYRQSLGQGLEFLIYFQGNSAPDKSGLPSDRFSAERTGGSVSTLTIQRTQQEDSAVYLCASSPDGQGAYYGYTFGSGTRLTVV.

V usage is TRBV4-3 and J usage is TRBJ1-1, with 7 bases matching TRBD1. The junction had 2 bases not matched to a gene; V was cut back by 1 base and J by 0 bases. The V gene's germline CDR1 is LGHNA and CDR2 YSLEER. The CDR3 runs 15 residues. The DNA for the CDR3 is TGCGCCAGCAGCCAAGGACAGGGTCTGAACACTGAAGCTTTCTTT. It is translated as CASSQGQGLNTEAFF.

This clone was found once. The rearrangement joins TRBV6-5 to TRBJ2-5; D is possibly TRBD2 (6 bases). CDR1 and CDR2 from the germline V gene are MNHEY and SVGAGI. V dropped 6 bases and J dropped 5 bases, with 13 bases sitting between them. The CDR3 extends over 13 amino acids. The DNA of the CDR3 is TGTGCCAGCAGGAGACGGGGGTCGGAGACCCAGTACTTC. Residues: CASRRRGSETQYF.

The chain combines TRBV7-2 with TRBJ2-5; D is uncertain. The germline V and J ends were trimmed by 4 bases and 5 bases, with 11 bases remaining between them. Per the germline V gene, CDR1 is SGHTA and CDR2 is FQGNSA. The CDR3 totals 13 residues. The DNA for the CDR3 is TGTGCCAGCAGCTCCCCTCAGGCGGAGACCCAGTACTTC. This sequence encodes CASSSPQAETQYF.

This clone showed up just once. The gene calls are TRBV14 and TRBJ2-7; D ambiguous. The CDR3 contains 12 residues. The V gene lost 0 bases and the J gene lost 8 bases, with 8 bases spanning the gap. CDR1 SGHDN and CDR2 FVKESK come from the germline V gene. CDR3 sequence (DNA): TGTGCCAGCAGCCAAGATCACAGAAAGCAGTACTTC. It codes for CASSQDHRKQYF.

The rearrangement joins TRBV29-1 to TRBJ2-2; maybe TRBD2 (5 bases). Trimming removed 6 bases from V and 1 base from J, with 9 bases in between. Germline loops: CDR1 SQVTM, CDR2 ANQGSEA. This CDR3 comprises 13 residues. The CDR3 spells CSVHRGNTGELFF. The CDR3 DNA reads as TGCAGCGTCCATCGGGGGAACACCGGGGAGCTGTTTTTT.

This rearrangement joins TRBV7-2 to TRBJ2-1, with D perhaps matching TRBD2 (6 bases). Trimming took off 8 bases at V and 2 bases at J, with 16 bases between the two ends. This CDR3 has 15 residues. Looked up from germline, CDR1 is SGHTA and CDR2 is FQGNSA. The chain's CDR3 is CASGMPGVTYNEQFF. CDR3 DNA sequence: TGTGCCAGCGGCATGCCGGGGGTCACCTACAATGAGCAGTTCTTC.

The J gene is TRBJ1-1, the V gene TRBV28; 9 nucleotides align to TRBD1. V was pared by 2 bases and J by 0 bases, with 4 bases of the junction left unmatched. The CDR3 spans 16 residues. Germline V gene data show CDR1 as MDHEN and CDR2 as SYDVKM. The CDR3 sequence is CASSLGGQGVNTEAFF. CDR3 in DNA: TGTGCCAGCAGTTTAGGGGGACAGGGAGTGAACACTGAAGCTTTCTTT.

V gene TRBV28 combines with J gene TRBJ1-2; no definite D call. CDR3 length equals 13 residues. Germline CDR1 reads MDHEN; CDR2 reads SYDVKM. Trimming shortened V by 2 bases and J by 6 bases, and 10 bases separated the two germline ends. The CDR3 DNA reads as TGTGCCAGCAGTTTAGGTCGGGTTGATGGCTACACCTTC. It translates to CASSLGRVDGYTF.